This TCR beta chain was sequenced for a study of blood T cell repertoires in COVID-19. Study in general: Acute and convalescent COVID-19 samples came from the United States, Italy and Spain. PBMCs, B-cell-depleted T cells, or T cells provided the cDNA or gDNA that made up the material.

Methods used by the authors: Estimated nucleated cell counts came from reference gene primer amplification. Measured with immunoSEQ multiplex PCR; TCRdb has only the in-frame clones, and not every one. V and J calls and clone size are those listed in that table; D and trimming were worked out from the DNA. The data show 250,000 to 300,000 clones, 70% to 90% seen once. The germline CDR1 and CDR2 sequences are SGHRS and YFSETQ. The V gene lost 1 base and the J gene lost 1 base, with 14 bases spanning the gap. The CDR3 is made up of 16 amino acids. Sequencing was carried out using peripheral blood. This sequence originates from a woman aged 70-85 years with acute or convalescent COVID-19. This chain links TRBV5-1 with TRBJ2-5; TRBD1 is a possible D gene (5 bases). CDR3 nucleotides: TGCGCCAGCAGCTTGTCTCCCCAGGGAATCCAAGAGACCCAGTACTTC. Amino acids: CASSLSPQGIQETQYF.